This paragraph reports one T cell receptor beta chain. The antigen is not known. The sample comes from a study of cytomegalovirus exposure and HLA in healthy donors. Study outcomes and limitations: Trimming of TCR beta V- and J-genes showed a link, identified in a later analysis, to a missense DCLRE1C variant.

Healthy donors of bone marrow made up the group. Researchers ran the PCR with 60 Vbeta and 13 Jbeta primers. Sequencing used immunoSEQ multiplex PCR; TCRdb keeps in-frame clones, though not all of them. Here the sample spans nearly 110,000 clones, less than 80% being singletons. Looked up from germline, CDR1 is MNHEY and CDR2 is SMNVEV (reference sequence). Trimming took 6 bases from V and 6 from J, leaving 14 bases between them. CDR3 size: 13 residues. The receptor's source is a man younger than 45 in good health and CMV-seronegative. The V and J genes are TRBV27 and TRBJ1-2, with D possibly matching TRBD1 (5 bases). Material for sequencing was PBMCs. This CDR3 is CASSRQMGHGYTF. DNA of the CDR3: TGTGCCAGCAGCAGACAGATGGGGCATGGCTACACCTTC.